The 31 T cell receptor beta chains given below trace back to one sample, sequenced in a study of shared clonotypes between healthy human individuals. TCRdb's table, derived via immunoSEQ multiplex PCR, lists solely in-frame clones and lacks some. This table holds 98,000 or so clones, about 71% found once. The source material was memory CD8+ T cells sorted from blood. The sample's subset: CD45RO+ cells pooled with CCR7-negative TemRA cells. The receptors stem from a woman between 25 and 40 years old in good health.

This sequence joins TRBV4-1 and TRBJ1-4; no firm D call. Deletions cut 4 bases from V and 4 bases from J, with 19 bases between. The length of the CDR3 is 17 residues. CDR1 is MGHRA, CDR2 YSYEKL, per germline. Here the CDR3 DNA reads TGCGCCAGCAGCCCCCGGTATGTTGGAGCGAGTAATGAAAAACTGTTTTTT. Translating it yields CASSPRYVGASNEKLFF.

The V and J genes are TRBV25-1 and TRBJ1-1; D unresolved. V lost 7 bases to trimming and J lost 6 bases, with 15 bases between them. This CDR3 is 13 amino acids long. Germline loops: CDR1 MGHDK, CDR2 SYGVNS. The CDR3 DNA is TGTGCCAGCATGCTAGAACCCGGACCTGAAGCTTTCTTT. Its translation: CASMLEPGPEAFF.

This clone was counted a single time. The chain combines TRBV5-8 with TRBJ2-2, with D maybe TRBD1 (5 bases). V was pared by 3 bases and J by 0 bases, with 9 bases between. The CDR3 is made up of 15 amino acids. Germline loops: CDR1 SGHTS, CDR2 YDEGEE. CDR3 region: CASSSDISNTGELFF. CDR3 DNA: TGTGCCAGCAGCTCGGACATTTCGAACACCGGGGAGCTGTTTTTT. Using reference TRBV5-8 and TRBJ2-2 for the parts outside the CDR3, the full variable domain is EAGVTQSPTHLIKTRGQQATLRCSPISGHTSVYWYQQALGLGLQFLLWYDEGEERNRGNFPPRFSGRQFPNYSSELNVNALELEDSALYLCASSSDISNTGELFFGEGSRLTVL.

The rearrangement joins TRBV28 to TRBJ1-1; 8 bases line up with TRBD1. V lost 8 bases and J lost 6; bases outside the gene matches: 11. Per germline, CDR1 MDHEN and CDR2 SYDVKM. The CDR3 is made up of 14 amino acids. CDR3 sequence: CASSGAGGASEAFF. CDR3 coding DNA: TGTGCCAGCTCTGGGGCAGGGGGCGCTTCTGAAGCTTTCTTT.

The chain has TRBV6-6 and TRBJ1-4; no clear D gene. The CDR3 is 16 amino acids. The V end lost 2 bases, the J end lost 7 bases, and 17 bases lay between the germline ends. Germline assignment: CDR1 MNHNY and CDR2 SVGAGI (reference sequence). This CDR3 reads CASSYRARRAAEKLFF. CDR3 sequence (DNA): TGTGCCAGCAGTTACCGCGCCCGGCGAGCAGCTGAAAAACTGTTTTTT.

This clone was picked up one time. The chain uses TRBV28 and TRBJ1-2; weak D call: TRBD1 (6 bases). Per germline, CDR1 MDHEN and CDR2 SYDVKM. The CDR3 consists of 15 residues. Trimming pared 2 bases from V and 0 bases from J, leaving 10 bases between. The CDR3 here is CASSLVGATNYGYTF. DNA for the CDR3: TGTGCCAGCAGTTTAGTGGGGGCTACTAACTATGGCTACACCTTC.

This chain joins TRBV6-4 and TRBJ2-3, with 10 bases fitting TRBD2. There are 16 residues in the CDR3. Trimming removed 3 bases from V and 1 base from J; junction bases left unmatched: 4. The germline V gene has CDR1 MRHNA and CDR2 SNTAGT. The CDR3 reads CASSESGTSGTDTQYF. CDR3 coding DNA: TGTGCCAGCAGTGAATCCGGGACTAGCGGCACAGATACGCAGTATTTT.

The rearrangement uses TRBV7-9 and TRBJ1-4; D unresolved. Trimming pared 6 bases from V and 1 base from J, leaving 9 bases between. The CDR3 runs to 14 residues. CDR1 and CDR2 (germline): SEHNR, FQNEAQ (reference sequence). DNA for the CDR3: TGTGCCAGCAGTTTTCGAGGAACTAATGAAAAACTGTTTTTT. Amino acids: CASSFRGTNEKLFF.

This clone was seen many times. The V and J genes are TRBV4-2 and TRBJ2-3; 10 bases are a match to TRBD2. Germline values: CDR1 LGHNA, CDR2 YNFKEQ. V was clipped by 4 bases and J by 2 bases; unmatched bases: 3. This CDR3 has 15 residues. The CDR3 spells CASSPGTSDTDTQYF. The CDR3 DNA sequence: TGTGCCAGCAGCCCCGGGACTAGCGACACAGATACGCAGTATTTT.

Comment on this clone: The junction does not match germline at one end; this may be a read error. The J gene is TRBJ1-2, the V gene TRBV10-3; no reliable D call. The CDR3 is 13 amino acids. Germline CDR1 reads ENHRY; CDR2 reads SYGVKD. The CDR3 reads CASSYVGNYGYTF. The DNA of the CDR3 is TGTGCCAGCAGTTATGTTGGGAACTATGGCTACACCTTC.

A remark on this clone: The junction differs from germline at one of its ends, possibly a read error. CDR3 residues: CASSQDWTEVFF. CDR3 bases: TGTGCCAGCAGTCAGGACTGGACTGAAGTTTTCTTT. The chain is built from TRBV6-1 and TRBJ1-1; no clear D gene. The germline V gene has CDR1 MNHNS and CDR2 SASEGT. This CDR3 has 12 amino acids.

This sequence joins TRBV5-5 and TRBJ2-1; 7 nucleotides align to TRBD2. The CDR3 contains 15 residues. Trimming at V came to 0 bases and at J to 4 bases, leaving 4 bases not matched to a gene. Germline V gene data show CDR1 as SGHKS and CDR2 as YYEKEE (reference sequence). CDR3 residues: CASSLEASGYNEQFF. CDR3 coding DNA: TGTGCCAGCAGCTTGGAGGCTAGCGGTTACAATGAGCAGTTCTTC.

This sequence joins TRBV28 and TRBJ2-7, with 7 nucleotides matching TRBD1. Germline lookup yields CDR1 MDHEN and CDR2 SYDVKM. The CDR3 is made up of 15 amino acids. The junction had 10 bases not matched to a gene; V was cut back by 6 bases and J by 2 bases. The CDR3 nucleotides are TGTGCCAGCAGCGCGAAAAACAGGGGCCCCTACGAGCAGTACTTC. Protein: CASSAKNRGPYEQYF.

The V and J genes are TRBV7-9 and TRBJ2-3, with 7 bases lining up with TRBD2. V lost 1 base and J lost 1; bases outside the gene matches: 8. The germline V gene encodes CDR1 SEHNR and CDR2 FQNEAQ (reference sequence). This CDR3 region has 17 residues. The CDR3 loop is CASSLGPGGRGTDTQYF. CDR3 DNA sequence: TGTGCCAGCAGCTTAGGGCCTGGCGGGAGAGGCACAGATACGCAGTATTTT. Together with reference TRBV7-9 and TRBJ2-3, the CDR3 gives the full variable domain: DTGVSQNPRHKITKRGQNVTFRCDPISEHNRLYWYRQTLGQGPEFLTYFQNEAQLEKSRLLSDRFSAERPKGSFSTLEIQRTEQGDSAMYLCASSLGPGGRGTDTQYFGPGTRLTVL.

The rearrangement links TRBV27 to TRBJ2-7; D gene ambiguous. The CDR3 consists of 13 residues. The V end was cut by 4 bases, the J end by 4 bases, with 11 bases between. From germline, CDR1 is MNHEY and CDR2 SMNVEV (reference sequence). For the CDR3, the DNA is TGTGCCAGCAGTTCCTGGCTGGGATACGAGCAGTACTTC. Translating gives CASSSWLGYEQYF.

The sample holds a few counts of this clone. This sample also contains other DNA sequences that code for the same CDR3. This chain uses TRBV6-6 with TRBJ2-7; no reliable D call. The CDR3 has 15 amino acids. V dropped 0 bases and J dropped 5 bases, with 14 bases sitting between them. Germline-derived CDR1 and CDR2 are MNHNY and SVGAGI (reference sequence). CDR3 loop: CASSYSRPGGDEQYF. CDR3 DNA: TGTGCCAGCAGTTACTCTAGGCCCGGCGGAGACGAGCAGTACTTC.

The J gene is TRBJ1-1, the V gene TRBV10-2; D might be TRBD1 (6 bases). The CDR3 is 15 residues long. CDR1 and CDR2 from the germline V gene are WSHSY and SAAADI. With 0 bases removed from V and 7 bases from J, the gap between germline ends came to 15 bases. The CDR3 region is CASSESRGQQGEAFF. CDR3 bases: TGCGCCAGCAGTGAGTCTCGTGGTCAACAGGGTGAAGCTTTCTTT.

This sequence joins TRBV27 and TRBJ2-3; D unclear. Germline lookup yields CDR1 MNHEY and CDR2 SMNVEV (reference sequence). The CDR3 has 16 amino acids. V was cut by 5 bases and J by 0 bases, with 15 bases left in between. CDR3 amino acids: CASSTPGRPSTDTQYF. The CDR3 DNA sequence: TGTGCCAGCAGTACCCCGGGCAGACCTAGCACAGATACGCAGTATTTT.

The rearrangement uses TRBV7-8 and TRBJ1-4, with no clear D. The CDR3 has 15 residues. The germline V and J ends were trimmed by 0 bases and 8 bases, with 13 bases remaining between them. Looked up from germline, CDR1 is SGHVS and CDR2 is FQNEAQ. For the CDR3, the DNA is TGTGCCAGCAGCTTAGCCGCCGGCCGGGGAGAAAAACTGTTTTTT. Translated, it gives CASSLAAGRGEKLFF.

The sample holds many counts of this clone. CDR3 nucleotide sequence: TGTGCCAGAAGCCCCACGGGACACCTCTACGAGCAGTACTTC. Translating gives CARSPTGHLYEQYF. The chain combines TRBV28 with TRBJ2-7; perhaps TRBD1 as D (6 bases). The V end lost 9 bases, the J end lost 3 bases, and 18 bases lay between the germline ends. Germline lookup yields CDR1 MDHEN and CDR2 SYDVKM. This CDR3 has 14 residues.

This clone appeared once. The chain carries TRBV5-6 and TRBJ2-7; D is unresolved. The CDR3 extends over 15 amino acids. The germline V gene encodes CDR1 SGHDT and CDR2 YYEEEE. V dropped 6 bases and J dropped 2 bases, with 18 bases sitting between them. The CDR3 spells CASTALTTDPYEQYF. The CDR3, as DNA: TGTGCCAGCACTGCTCTGACGACGGATCCCTACGAGCAGTACTTC.

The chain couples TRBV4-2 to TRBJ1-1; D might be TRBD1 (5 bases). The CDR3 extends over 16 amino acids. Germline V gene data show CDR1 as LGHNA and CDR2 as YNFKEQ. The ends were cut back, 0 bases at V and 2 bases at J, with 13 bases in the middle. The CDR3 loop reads CASSQDSSGYNTEAFF. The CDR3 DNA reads TGTGCCAGCAGCCAAGATTCGTCAGGGTATAACACTGAAGCTTTCTTT.

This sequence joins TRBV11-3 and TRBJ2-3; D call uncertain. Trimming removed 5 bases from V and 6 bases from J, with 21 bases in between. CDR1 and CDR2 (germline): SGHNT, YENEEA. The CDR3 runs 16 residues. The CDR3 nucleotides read TGTGCCAGCAGCCAAGGGCTAGGACCCTTCGGGGATACGCAGTATTTT. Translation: CASSQGLGPFGDTQYF.

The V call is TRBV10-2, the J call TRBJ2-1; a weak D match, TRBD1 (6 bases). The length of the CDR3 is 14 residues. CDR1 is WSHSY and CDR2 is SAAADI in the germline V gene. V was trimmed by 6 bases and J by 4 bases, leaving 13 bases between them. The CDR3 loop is CASRDRGSYNEQFF. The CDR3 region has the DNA TGCGCCAGCAGGGACAGAGGGAGTTACAATGAGCAGTTCTTC.

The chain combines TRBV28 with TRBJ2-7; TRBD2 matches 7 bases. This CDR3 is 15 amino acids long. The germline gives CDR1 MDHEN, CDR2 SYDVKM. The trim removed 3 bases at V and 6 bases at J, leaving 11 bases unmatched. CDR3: CASSLVMGGQGEQYF. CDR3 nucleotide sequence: TGTGCCAGCAGTTTGGTTATGGGAGGGCAGGGCGAGCAGTACTTC.

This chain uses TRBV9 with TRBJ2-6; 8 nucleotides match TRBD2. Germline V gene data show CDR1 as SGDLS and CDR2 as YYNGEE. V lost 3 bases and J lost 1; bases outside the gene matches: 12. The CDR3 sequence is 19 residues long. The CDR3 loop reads CASSASPGGLLSGANVLTF. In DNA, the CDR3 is TGTGCCAGCAGCGCGAGTCCGGGGGGGCTACTATCTGGGGCCAACGTCCTGACTTTC.

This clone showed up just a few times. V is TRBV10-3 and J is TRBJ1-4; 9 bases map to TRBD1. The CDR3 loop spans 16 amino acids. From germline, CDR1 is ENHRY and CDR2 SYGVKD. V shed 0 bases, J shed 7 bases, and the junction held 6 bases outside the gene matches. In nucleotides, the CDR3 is TGTGCCATCAGTGAGTCGGCCGGGACAGGGAGTGAAAAACTGTTTTTT. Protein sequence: CAISESAGTGSEKLFF.

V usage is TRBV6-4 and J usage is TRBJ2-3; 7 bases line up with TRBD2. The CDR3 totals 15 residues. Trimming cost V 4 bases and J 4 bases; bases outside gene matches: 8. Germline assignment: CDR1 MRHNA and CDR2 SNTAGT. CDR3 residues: CASSGGRAGSDTQYF. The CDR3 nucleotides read TGTGCCAGCAGTGGGGGGAGGGCCGGTTCAGATACGCAGTATTTT.

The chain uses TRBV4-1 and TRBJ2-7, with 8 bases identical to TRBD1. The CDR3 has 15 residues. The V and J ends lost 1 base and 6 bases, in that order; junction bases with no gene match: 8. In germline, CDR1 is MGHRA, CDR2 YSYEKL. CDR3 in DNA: TGCGCCAGCAGCCAAGTGACAGGGGTTATCAGCGAGCAGTACTTC. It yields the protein CASSQVTGVISEQYF.

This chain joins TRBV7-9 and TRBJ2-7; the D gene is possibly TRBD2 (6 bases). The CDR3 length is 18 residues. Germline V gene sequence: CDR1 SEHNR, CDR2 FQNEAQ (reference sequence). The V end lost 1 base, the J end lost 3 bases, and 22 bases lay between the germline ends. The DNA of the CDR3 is TGTGCCAGCAGCTTAGTCGGTACCAACGGGAGTAAAATCTACGAGCAGTACTTC. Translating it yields CASSLVGTNGSKIYEQYF. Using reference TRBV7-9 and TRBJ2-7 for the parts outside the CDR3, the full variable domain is DTGVSQNPRHKITKRGQNVTFRCDPISEHNRLYWYRQTLGQGPEFLTYFQNEAQLEKSRLLSDRFSAERPKGSFSTLEIQRTEQGDSAMYLCASSLVGTNGSKIYEQYFGPGTRLTVT.

The CDR3 DNA is TGTGCCAGCAGTCTAGCGGGAGGGGCAGATACGCAGTATTTT. The encoded protein is CASSLAGGADTQYF. The chain joins TRBV6-5 to TRBJ2-3; TRBD2 matches 12 bases. The CDR3 is made up of 14 amino acids. Trimming removed 5 bases from V and 4 bases from J; junction bases left unmatched: 1. CDR1 and CDR2 (germline): MNHEY, SVGAGI.